This TCR beta chain is from a study of T cells after yellow fever vaccination. Points from the study as a whole: Faster peaking, at day 5 versus 15, marked a secondary response that was weaker. Among all clonotypes, a small share was observed in both CD4 and CD8 compartments. From the bulk population, abundant clonotypes could contaminate and appear within FACS-sorted repertoires.

TCRdb processed the 5' RACE reads anew with MiXCR; each CDR3 protein has one entry. The sample lists just under 600,000 distinct CDR3 sequences; 13% were seen once. In its sample, this clonotype was seen a few times. Its antigen remains unknown. Trimming removed 3 bases at V and 6 bases at J, with 9 bases between. This CDR3 is 12 amino acids long. CDR1 and CDR2 from the germline V gene are LGHDT and YNNKEL (reference sequence). The TCR was taken from a man aged 30 to 45 who received the YFV17D yellow fever vaccine. The starting material was PBMCs, obtained on the day of the yellow fever booster vaccination. V and J are TRBV3-1 and TRBJ2-7; tentatively, D is TRBD2 (5 bases). This CDR3 reads CASSQSGLEQYF. The CDR3 DNA is TGTGCCAGCAGCCAGTCCGGACTCGAGCAGTACTTC.